What follows are 17 T cell receptor beta chains derived from one specimen sequenced in a study of immune evolution from preneoplasia to lung adenocarcinoma (dated by TCRdb to the early 2020s). Library preparation used the immunoSEQ multiplex PCR assay. Held by TCRdb, this immuneACCESS table contains in-frame sequences only and omits some clones. Under half of the omission traces to an unresolved V gene where checked; the cause of the rest is unknown. This sample has about 5,400 clones in its table, and around 79% of those were observed once. The ten largest clonotypes hold approximately 15% of the sample. Sequencing used FFPE adjacent normal lung tissue. The receptor set was obtained from a person aged 65 to 85 with lung adenocarcinoma.

This clone was seen only a few times. The chain carries TRBV11-3 and TRBJ2-5; D unresolved. Germline V gene data show CDR1 as SGHNT and CDR2 as YENEEA. V lost 1 base and J 0 bases, leaving 9 bases between the germline ends. The CDR3 loop spans 15 amino acids. In DNA form, the CDR3 reads TGTGCCAGCAGCTTAGGTGCCGGCCACCAAGAGACCCAGTACTTC. Translation: CASSLGAGHQETQYF.

CDR3 loop: CASSTMTGSALNQPQHF. In nucleotides, the CDR3 is TGTGCCAGCAGCACTATGACGGGCTCCGCCCTTAATCAGCCCCAGCATTTT. V is TRBV27 and J is TRBJ1-5, with D uncertain. The CDR3 totals 17 residues. Germline V gene data show CDR1 as MNHEY and CDR2 as SMNVEV (reference sequence). Trimming pared 6 bases from V and 4 bases from J, leaving 22 bases between.

The J gene is TRBJ2-1, the V gene TRBV4-1; either TRBD1 or TRBD2 may supply D (5 bases each). CDR1 and CDR2 from the germline V gene are MGHRA and YSYEKL. Trimming left V 1 base short and J 7 bases short, with 14 bases between. This CDR3 spans 15 amino acids. This chain's CDR3 is CASSQGGKGWNEQFF. In DNA form, the CDR3 reads TGCGCCAGCAGCCAAGGGGGGAAGGGATGGAATGAGCAGTTCTTC.

This clone was found once. The chain employs TRBV5-4 and TRBJ1-2, with a weak D call TRBD1 (5 bases). This CDR3 contains 16 residues. V lost 3 bases and J lost 4, with 19 bases in between. From germline, CDR1 is SGHNT and CDR2 YYREEE (reference sequence). CDR3 loop: CASSSGGVRLTYGYTF. In DNA, the CDR3 is TGTGCCAGCAGCTCGGGAGGGGTCAGGTTGACCTATGGCTACACCTTC.

This clone was counted once. The gene calls are TRBV28 and TRBJ2-5; D is perhaps TRBD1 (5 bases). The CDR3 length is 14 residues. Germline assignment: CDR1 MDHEN and CDR2 SYDVKM. Trimming cost V 7 bases and J 5 bases, with 17 bases left between them. CDR3 coding DNA: TGTGCCAGCACCCCAGGGCAGTATTGGGAGACCCAGTACTTC. Protein: CASTPGQYWETQYF.

The rearrangement joins TRBV5-6 to TRBJ2-7, with D maybe TRBD1 (6 bases). The CDR3 consists of 15 residues. The germline V gene has CDR1 SGHDT and CDR2 YYEEEE. The V end lost 4 bases, the J end lost 2 bases, and 16 bases lay between the germline ends. The CDR3 nucleotides read TGTGCCAGCAGCCGCCTCGGGACAAGAACCTACGAGCAGTACTTC. As protein: CASSRLGTRTYEQYF.

Regarding this clone: Germline and junction disagree at one end, which may indicate a read error. V and J are TRBV7-2 and TRBJ2-7; D is unclear. Germline-derived CDR1 and CDR2 are SGHTA and FQGNSA. The CDR3 loop spans 13 amino acids. The CDR3 DNA is TGTGCCAGCAGCTTGTCCCACCTAAGCGACGGCACATTC. Translating it yields CASSLSHLSDGTF.

The chain carries TRBV7-2 and TRBJ1-1; 11 nucleotides align to TRBD1. Losses at the gene ends were 6 bases for V and 1 base for J; bases not matched to a gene: 7. Germline V CDR1 and CDR2: SGHTA, FQGNSA. The CDR3 is 16 amino acids. DNA of the CDR3: TGTGCCAGCAGTGAGAGGACAGGGGGCCGGAACACTGAAGCTTTCTTT. This codes for CASSERTGGRNTEAFF.

This clone was recorded a few times. The rearrangement uses TRBV18 and TRBJ1-3, with D perhaps TRBD1 (6 bases). The CDR3 loop spans 16 amino acids. Per the germline V gene, CDR1 is KGHSH and CDR2 is LQKENI. V gave up 5 bases and J gave up 1 base, with 15 bases separating them. CDR3 sequence reads: CASSTTNRVSGNTIYF. The CDR3, as DNA: TGTGCCAGCTCAACTACGAACAGGGTGTCTGGAAACACCATATATTTT.

The CDR3 sequence is CASSPSTKTGELFF. CDR3 DNA: TGTGCCAGCAGCCCATCGACCAAAACCGGGGAGCTGTTTTTT. The chain carries TRBV7-2 and TRBJ2-2; D remains ambiguous. The CDR3 covers 14 residues. Trimming left V 5 bases short and J 5 bases short, with 12 bases between. CDR1 and CDR2 from the germline V gene are SGHTA and FQGNSA.

This chain links TRBV6-5 with TRBJ2-5; 7 positions agree with TRBD1. From germline, CDR1 is MNHEY and CDR2 SVGAGI. The CDR3 is 13 amino acids. The V and J ends lost 8 bases and 2 bases, in that order; junction bases with no gene match: 5. CDR3 bases: TGTGCCAGCGGACAGGCGAGACAAGAGACCCAGTACTTC. Protein: CASGQARQETQYF.

This chain links TRBV11-3 with TRBJ2-3; 8 nucleotides align to TRBD2. The CDR3 covers 16 residues. CDR1 SGHNT and CDR2 YENEEA come from the germline V gene. The ends lost 4 bases at V and 1 base at J; junction bases unmatched: 7. The CDR3 DNA follows: TGTGCCAGCAGCTGGAGCAGCGGGGGTCGCACAGATACGCAGTATTTT. It yields the protein CASSWSSGGRTDTQYF.

The chain joins TRBV7-2 to TRBJ2-2, with D uncertain. The germline V and J ends were trimmed by 2 bases and 7 bases, with 8 bases remaining between them. Germline V gene sequence: CDR1 SGHTA, CDR2 FQGNSA. This CDR3 is built from 13 residues. CDR3: CASSLSAIGELFF. In DNA form, the CDR3 reads TGTGCCAGCAGCTTAAGTGCGATCGGGGAGCTGTTTTTT.

This clone has more than one count but fewer than ten. The chain combines TRBV9 with TRBJ1-3, with D tentatively TRBD1 (6 bases). The germline CDR1 and CDR2 sequences are SGDLS and YYNGEE. This CDR3 contains 16 residues. Trimming stripped 0 bases from V and 3 bases from J, with 13 bases between. The CDR3 here is CASSVDWGLGGNTIYF. In DNA form, the CDR3 reads TGTGCCAGCAGCGTAGATTGGGGGCTGGGTGGAAACACCATATATTTT.

The chain couples TRBV4-1 to TRBJ2-3, with 9 bases matching TRBD2. V shed 1 base and J 7 bases; nucleotides not matched to a gene: 9. The CDR3 is 16 residues long. Germline CDR1 is MGHRA and CDR2 is YSYEKL. The CDR3: CASSQAASSGDYTQYF. The CDR3 DNA reads TGCGCCAGCAGCCAAGCTGCGTCTAGCGGGGATTATACGCAGTATTTT.

This clone is a singleton in its sample. This chain uses TRBV5-4 with TRBJ2-7; TRBD2 might be the D (6 bases). The germline V gene has CDR1 SGHNT and CDR2 YYREEE (reference sequence). The CDR3 contains 15 residues. The V end lost 3 bases, the J end lost 4 bases, and 17 bases lay between the germline ends. The CDR3 loop reads CASSSPGGGRYEQYF. The CDR3 coding sequence is TGTGCCAGCAGCTCGCCCGGGGGAGGCCGGTACGAGCAGTACTTC.

This sequence joins TRBV2 and TRBJ2-3; 7 bases are a match to TRBD1. The CDR3 is 14 amino acids. The V segment lost 6 bases and the J segment 7 bases; nucleotides outside the gene matches: 10. The germline CDR1 and CDR2 sequences are SNHLY and FYNNEI. This CDR3 reads CASRDGTALNTQYF. As DNA, the CDR3 is TGTGCCAGCAGGGATGGGACAGCTCTTAATACGCAGTATTTT.